Presented here are 14 T cell receptor beta chains from one specimen sequenced in a study of T cell repertoires in cytomegalovirus infection. Their recognized antigens are unknown. TCRdb used MiXCR to reprocess the reads, holding one entry per CDR3 protein. The table records approximately 120,000 distinct CDR3 sequences, more than 30% of them present only once. Sample: CD8+ T cells from cultured PBMCs, taken from culture after CMV antigen stimulation. These receptors were obtained from a human donor in good health (CMV status not recorded). Some clones in this sample may be carry-over from other donors' samples.

The chain joins TRBV7-2 to TRBJ2-5; D ambiguous. V was trimmed by 4 bases and J by 5 bases, leaving 11 bases between them. The germline V gene encodes CDR1 SGHTA and CDR2 FQGNSA. The CDR3 runs to 13 residues. This chain's CDR3 is CASSYPLLETQYF. The CDR3 DNA reads as TGTGCCAGCAGCTACCCTCTCTTGGAGACCCAGTACTTC.

This clonotype was seen a handful of times. The V gene is TRBV18, the J gene TRBJ2-1; maybe TRBD2 (6 bases). V lost 3 bases and J 8 bases, leaving 23 bases between the germline ends. Germline CDR1 and CDR2: KGHSH and LQKENI. The CDR3 sequence is 17 residues long. The CDR3 is CASSPPFVLASSYEQFF. Here the CDR3 DNA reads TGTGCCAGCTCACCCCCCTTCGTCCTAGCGAGTAGCTATGAGCAGTTCTTC.

The CDR3: CASSLAPDGVQPQHF. The DNA for the CDR3 is TGCGCCAGCAGCTTGGCCCCCGACGGTGTCCAGCCCCAGCATTTT. V is TRBV5-1 and J is TRBJ1-5; the D is unclear. Deletions cut 0 bases from V and 7 bases from J, with 14 bases between. Per germline, CDR1 SGHRS and CDR2 YFSETQ. The CDR3 totals 15 residues.

The chain joins TRBV6-5 to TRBJ1-2; perhaps TRBD1 as D (5 bases). Germline lookup yields CDR1 MNHEY and CDR2 SVGAGI. V was shortened by 1 base and J by 5 bases, with 14 bases between the two germline ends. The CDR3 covers 15 residues. This CDR3 reads CASSYYRDPKYGYTF. The CDR3 DNA reads TGTGCCAGCAGTTACTACCGGGACCCCAAGTATGGCTACACCTTC.

The chain recombines TRBV10-3 with TRBJ1-3; unclear D gene. Germline loops: CDR1 ENHRY, CDR2 SYGVKD. V was shortened by 3 bases and J by 0 bases, with 9 bases between the two germline ends. The CDR3 has 15 residues. CDR3 loop: CAISDTGISGNTIYF. The CDR3 coding sequence is TGTGCCATCAGTGACACCGGGATCTCTGGAAACACCATATATTTT.

This clonotype was counted only a few times. V gene TRBV7-3 combines with J gene TRBJ1-1; a possible D gene is TRBD1 (5 bases). Germline V gene data show CDR1 as SGHTA and CDR2 as FQGTGA. The CDR3 loop spans 14 amino acids. The germline V and J ends were trimmed by 0 bases and 6 bases, with 11 bases remaining between them. The CDR3 DNA reads TGTGCCAGCAGCTTAACGGGGGGGGGTGCTGAAGCTTTCTTT. Amino acids: CASSLTGGGAEAFF.

With respect to this clonotype: This clone may be a read error of a much larger clone one base away. The chain recombines TRBV7-2 with TRBJ1-1; 10 bases line up with TRBD1. The V gene's germline CDR1 is SGHTA and CDR2 FQGNSA. Losses at the gene ends were 5 bases for V and 0 bases for J; bases not matched to a gene: 9. CDR3 length equals 17 residues. The DNA for the CDR3 is TGTGCCAGCAGCGTCCTCCCGGGACAGGGGATGAACACTGAAGCTTTCTTT. It specifies CASSVLPGQGMNTEAFF. Looking up the rest from reference TRBV7-2 and TRBJ1-1 gives the full variable domain: GAGVSQSPSNKVTEKGKDVELRCDPISGHTALYWYRQSLGQGLEFLIYFQGNSAPDKSGLPSDRFSAERTGGSVSTLTIQRTQQEDSAVYLCASSVLPGQGMNTEAFFGQGTRLTVV.

There are a few counts of this clonotype. The CDR3 DNA reads TGTGCCAGCAGCCCACGTGGGGGGGAGCAGTACTTC. Translated: CASSPRGGEQYF. V and J are TRBV7-2 and TRBJ2-7, with D perhaps matching TRBD2 (6 bases). V was trimmed by 5 bases and J by 7 bases, leaving 12 bases between them. Germline V CDR1 and CDR2: SGHTA, FQGNSA. The CDR3 spans 12 residues.

Worth noting for this clonotype: Since a much larger clone is just one base distant, this may be a read error. J is TRBJ2-2 and V is TRBV19; tentative D call: TRBD2 (5 bases). There are 17 residues in the CDR3. CDR1 is LNHDA, CDR2 SQIVND, per germline (reference sequence). The CDR3 loop reads CASSIPNGGSYTVELFF. The CDR3 DNA follows: TGTGCCAGTAGTATCCCCAATGGCGGGTCATACACCGTGGAGCTGTTTTTT.

The rearrangement joins TRBV7-2 to TRBJ1-2; no reliable D call. Trimming cost V 1 base and J 1 base, with 10 bases left between them. This CDR3 has 15 residues. CDR1 and CDR2 (germline): SGHTA, FQGNSA. The CDR3: CASSLEHLLNYGYTF. The CDR3 coding sequence is TGTGCCAGCAGCTTAGAACACCTTCTTAACTATGGCTACACCTTC. Drawing the rest from reference TRBV7-2 and TRBJ1-2, the complete variable domain is GAGVSQSPSNKVTEKGKDVELRCDPISGHTALYWYRQSLGQGLEFLIYFQGNSAPDKSGLPSDRFSAERTGGSVSTLTIQRTQQEDSAVYLCASSLEHLLNYGYTFGSGTRLTVV.

This clonotype was seen a few times. V is TRBV7-9 and J is TRBJ2-1; 8 bases align to TRBD2. Germline V lookup: CDR1 SEHNR, CDR2 FQNEAQ (reference sequence). CDR3 length equals 16 residues. With V trimmed by 3 bases and J by 6 bases, 10 bases remained unmatched. The CDR3 loop reads CASSFSSGGLSNEQFF. CDR3 nucleotide sequence: TGTGCCAGCAGCTTTTCGAGCGGGGGCCTCTCCAATGAGCAGTTCTTC.

J is TRBJ2-7 and V is TRBV19, with TRBD2 matching over 10 bases. Germline V gene data show CDR1 as LNHDA and CDR2 as SQIVND (reference sequence). J was trimmed by 0 bases and V by 5 bases; bases with no gene match: 10. CDR3 length equals 17 residues. The CDR3 sequence: CASSLVLAGASSYEQYF. The CDR3 DNA reads TGTGCCAGTAGTTTGGTTCTAGCGGGGGCCAGCTCCTACGAGCAGTACTTC.

The CDR3 bases are TGTGCCACCTATTATGAGGCGGGGGAGGTCGGGGAGCTGTTTTTT. Translation gives CATYYEAGEVGELFF. The gene calls are TRBV7-6 and TRBJ2-2; 7 nucleotides agree with TRBD2. The junction had 15 bases not matched to a gene; V was cut back by 10 bases and J by 7 bases. This CDR3 spans 15 amino acids. Germline V gene lookup returns CDR1 SGHVS and CDR2 FNYEAQ.

V and J are TRBV6-1 and TRBJ2-3, with TRBD2 matching 10 bases. The CDR3 loop spans 13 amino acids. The trim removed 11 bases at V and 2 bases at J, leaving 4 bases unmatched. Germline loops: CDR1 MNHNS, CDR2 SASEGT. Here the CDR3 reads CAGAGGDTDTQYF. For the CDR3, the DNA is TGTGCCGGAGCGGGGGGGGACACAGATACGCAGTATTTT.